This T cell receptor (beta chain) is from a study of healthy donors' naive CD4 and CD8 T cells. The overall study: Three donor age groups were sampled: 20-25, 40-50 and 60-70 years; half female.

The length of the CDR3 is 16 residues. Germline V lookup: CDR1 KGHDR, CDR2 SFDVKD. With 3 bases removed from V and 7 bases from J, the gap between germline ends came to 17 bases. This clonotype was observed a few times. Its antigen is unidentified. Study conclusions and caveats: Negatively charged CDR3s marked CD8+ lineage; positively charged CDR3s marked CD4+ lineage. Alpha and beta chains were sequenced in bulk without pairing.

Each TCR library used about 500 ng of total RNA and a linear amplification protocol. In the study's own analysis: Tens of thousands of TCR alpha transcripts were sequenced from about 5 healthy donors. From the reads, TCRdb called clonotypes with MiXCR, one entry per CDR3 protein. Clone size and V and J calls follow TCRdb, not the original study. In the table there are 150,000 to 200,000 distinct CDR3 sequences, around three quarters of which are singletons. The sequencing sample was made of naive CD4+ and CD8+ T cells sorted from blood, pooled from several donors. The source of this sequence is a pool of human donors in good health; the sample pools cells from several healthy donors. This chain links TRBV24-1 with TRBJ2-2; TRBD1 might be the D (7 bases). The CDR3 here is CATSDGTVTGDGELFF. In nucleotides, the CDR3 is TGTGCCACCAGTGATGGGACAGTAACGGGGGACGGGGAGCTGTTTTTT.